This TCR beta chain was observed in a study of cytomegalovirus exposure and HLA in healthy donors. Notes on the study in general: Later analysis identified several of the most significant clusters that appeared linked to common viral pathogens.

It was with 60 Vbeta and 13 Jbeta primers that the PCR ran. TCRdb's copy holds only in-frame clones and misses some; the assay was immunoSEQ multiplex PCR. The data show just over 150,000 clones, with around 76% seen just once and around 6.9% held by the top ten. The CDR3 sequence is 13 residues long. The ends lost 6 bases at V and 4 bases at J; junction bases unmatched: 4. In germline, CDR1 is SNHLY, CDR2 FYNNEI. Healthy bone marrow donors made up the donor group. This clone was observed a few times. The antigen remains unidentified. The receptor's source is a man aged 35-49 years in good health and CMV-seropositive. The chain joins TRBV2 to TRBJ1-1, with 8 bases that match TRBD1. The sequencing sample was made of PBMCs. The CDR3 region is CASRDREATEAFF. The CDR3 region has the DNA TGTGCCAGCAGGGACAGGGAGGCCACTGAAGCTTTCTTT.